This T cell receptor (beta chain) derives from a study of blood T cell repertoires in COVID-19. Study overall: Spain, Italy and the United States supplied samples that represented acute and convalescent COVID-19. PBMCs, B-cell-depleted T cells, or T cells were the source of the cDNA or gDNA that made up the material.

Authors' data handling: The assay estimated nucleated cells by amplifying reference gene primers. Repertoires were generated with immunoSEQ multiplex PCR, while TCRdb's copy carries only in-frame clones and drops some. The V and J calls and clone size come from that table; D and trimming were worked out from the DNA. The sample lists 90,000 to 130,000 clones, roughly 80% occurring once. V was clipped by 4 bases and J by 1 base; unmatched bases: 5. The CDR3 covers 17 residues. Germline V lookup: CDR1 KGHDR, CDR2 SFDVKD. The sequence came from a man between 65 and 80 years old with acute or convalescent COVID-19. The sample consisted of peripheral blood. The chain carries TRBV24-1 and TRBJ2-7; 14 nucleotides match TRBD2. The CDR3 sequence is CATSENGLAGGSYEQYF. DNA for the CDR3: TGTGCCACCAGTGAAAACGGACTAGCGGGGGGTTCCTACGAGCAGTACTTC.